The 21 T cell receptor beta chains reported below all come from one sample, sequenced in a study of cytomegalovirus exposure and HLA in healthy donors. Primers included in the PCR were 60 Vbeta and 13 Jbeta primers. TCRdb's copy holds only in-frame clones and misses some; the assay was immunoSEQ multiplex PCR. This table lists 200,000 to 250,000 clones. Sequenced: PBMCs. The receptors stem from a girl aged 2 to 9 in good health and CMV-seropositive.

The rearrangement uses TRBV2 and TRBJ2-7; 10 positions agree with TRBD1. Germline lookup yields CDR1 SNHLY and CDR2 FYNNEI. V gave up 7 bases and J gave up 3 bases; unmatched junction bases: 3. This CDR3 has 13 amino acids. DNA for the CDR3: TGTGCCAGCACAAGGACAGGGGGCTACGAGCAGTACTTC. Protein sequence: CASTRTGGYEQYF.

The chain links TRBV19 to TRBJ2-3; unclear D gene. The V end was cut by 4 bases, the J end by 2 bases, with 16 bases between. The CDR3 sequence is 16 residues long. The germline gives CDR1 LNHDA, CDR2 SQIVND (reference sequence). The CDR3 reads CASSRGSGLNTDTQYF. The DNA for the CDR3 is TGTGCCAGTAGTAGAGGATCGGGTCTGAACACAGATACGCAGTATTTT. Supplemented by reference TRBV19 and TRBJ2-3, the full variable domain reads DGGITQSPKYLFRKEGQNVTLSCEQNLNHDAMYWYRQDPGQGLRLIYYSQIVNDFQKGDIAEGYSVSREKKESFPLTVTSAQKNPTAFYLCASSRGSGLNTDTQYFGPGTRLTVL.

V usage is TRBV5-1 and J usage is TRBJ2-3; D not certain. CDR1 and CDR2 from the germline V gene are SGHRS and YFSETQ. This CDR3 is 14 amino acids long. V dropped 5 bases and J dropped 0 bases, with 10 bases sitting between them. The DNA of the CDR3 is TGCGCCAGCAGTTCAGGTTCTAGCACAGATACGCAGTATTTT. As protein: CASSSGSSTDTQYF.

The genes are TRBV11-2 and TRBJ2-7, with no clear D. The CDR3 has 13 residues. Per germline, CDR1 SGHAT and CDR2 FQNNGV. V was clipped by 3 bases and J by 2 bases, with 8 bases between them. CDR3 residues: CASSFQETYEQYF. The CDR3 DNA is TGTGCCAGCAGCTTTCAAGAGACCTACGAGCAGTACTTC. Full variable domain (remainder filled in from reference TRBV11-2 and TRBJ2-7): EAGVAQSPRYKIIEKRQSVAFWCNPISGHATLYWYQQILGQGPKLLIQFQNNGVVDDSQLPKDRFSAERLKGVDSTLKIQPAKLEDSAVYLCASSFQETYEQYFGPGTRLTVT.

This chain uses TRBV12-2 with TRBJ1-1. TRBV12-2 is termed a pseudogene. This CDR3 spans 17 amino acids. The CDR3 reads CASRLVAGLRRDTEAFF. CDR3 nucleotides: TGTGCAAGTCGCTTAGTTGCGGGGTTGCGCAGGGACACTGAAGCTTTCTTT.

The genes are TRBV6-6 and TRBJ1-5; D uncertain. Germline values: CDR1 MNHNY, CDR2 SVGAGI (reference sequence). The CDR3 length is 11 residues. Trimming stripped 6 bases from V and 11 bases from J, with 11 bases between. The CDR3 nucleotides are TGTGCCAGCAGGTCGGGAGATACCCAGCATTTT. It codes for CASRSGDTQHF.

This chain uses TRBV13 with TRBJ2-5; D might be TRBD1 (5 bases). Trimming shortened V by 3 bases and J by 5 bases, and 13 bases separated the two germline ends. This CDR3 spans 14 amino acids. The germline gives CDR1 PRHDT, CDR2 FYEKMQ (reference sequence). The CDR3 loop is CASSFEGVVETQYF. CDR3 DNA: TGTGCCAGCAGCTTTGAAGGGGTAGTCGAGACCCAGTACTTC. The full variable domain, in which reference TRBV13 and TRBJ2-5 provide the parts outside the CDR3, is AAGVIQSPRHLIKEKRETATLKCYPIPRHDTVYWYQQGPGQDPQFLISFYEKMQSDKGSIPDRFSAQQFSDYHSELNMSSLELGDSALYFCASSFEGVVETQYFGPGTRLLVL.

The chain uses TRBV18 and TRBJ1-1, with TRBD1 identical over 9 bases. The CDR3 contains 20 residues. The V gene end was trimmed by 0 bases and the J gene end by 3 bases; junction bases not matched to a gene: 17. Germline lookup yields CDR1 KGHSH and CDR2 LQKENI. The CDR3 coding sequence is TGTGCCAGCTCACCACCGGTGCTTGCCCGGGACAGGGTAGAATACACTGAAGCTTTCTTT. Protein: CASSPPVLARDRVEYTEAFF.

The chain links TRBV28 to TRBJ2-1, with TRBD1 as a possible D gene (6 bases). The CDR3 totals 15 residues. CDR1 and CDR2 (germline): MDHEN, SYDVKM. Trimming pared 10 bases from V and 0 bases from J, leaving 16 bases between. The CDR3 bases are TGTGCCACCCGGACAGTCTTCAGCTCCTACAATGAGCAGTTCTTC. This gives the protein CATRTVFSSYNEQFF.

The rearrangement uses TRBV30 and TRBJ2-5, with TRBD2 identical over 13 bases. The germline gives CDR1 GTSNPN, CDR2 SVGIG (reference sequence). This CDR3 spans 14 amino acids. V trimming: 7 bases; J trimming: 5 bases; junction bases outside the gene matches: 7. CDR3 residues: CAYQTSGGSETQYF. CDR3 in DNA: TGTGCCTACCAGACTAGCGGGGGGTCGGAGACCCAGTACTTC.

This rearrangement joins TRBV7-9 to TRBJ1-5; 9 bases fit TRBD1. Germline CDR1 reads SEHNR; CDR2 reads FQNEAQ (reference sequence). The length of the CDR3 is 14 residues. With V trimmed by 5 bases and J by 9 bases, 8 bases remained unmatched. CDR3 in amino acids: CASSPTGGNRPQHF. Written as DNA, the CDR3 is TGTGCCAGCAGCCCGACAGGGGGAAATAGGCCCCAGCATTTT.

The rearrangement links TRBV27 to TRBJ1-1, with TRBD1 matching over 10 bases. With V trimmed by 8 bases and J by 3 bases, 12 bases remained unmatched. The CDR3 sequence is 16 residues long. From germline, CDR1 is MNHEY and CDR2 SMNVEV (reference sequence). The CDR3 DNA is TGTGCCAGCGGGAAAGACAGGGGGCGTGGGGACACTGAAGCTTTCTTT. It codes for CASGKDRGRGDTEAFF.

The chain employs TRBV10-1 and TRBJ2-5; possible D gene TRBD1, 8 bases. Germline V lookup: CDR1 WNHNN, CDR2 SYGVQD (reference sequence). The germline V and J ends were trimmed by 5 bases and 3 bases, with 28 bases remaining between them. The CDR3 runs to 19 residues. CDR3 residues: CASSRQGKAGEVAKETQYF. The CDR3 nucleotides are TGCGCCAGCAGTAGACAGGGGAAGGCGGGAGAGGTCGCTAAAGAGACCCAGTACTTC.

The J gene is TRBJ2-1, the V gene TRBV5-6, with D maybe TRBD1 (5 bases). Germline CDR1 is SGHDT and CDR2 is YYEEEE. Trimming removed 2 bases from V and 2 bases from J, with 14 bases in between. CDR3 length: 16 amino acids. CDR3 DNA sequence: TGTGCCAGCAGCTTTCCAGGGTATGAAACCTACAATGAGCAGTTCTTC. Translation: CASSFPGYETYNEQFF.

CDR3 sequence (DNA): TGTGCCAGCAGCTCTATAGCGGATACGCAGTATTTT. Translated, it gives CASSSIADTQYF. The J gene is TRBJ2-3, the V gene TRBV5-6, with a possible D match to TRBD2 (5 bases). Germline lookup yields CDR1 SGHDT and CDR2 YYEEEE. The germline V and J ends were trimmed by 3 bases and 6 bases, with 8 bases remaining between them. This CDR3 is built from 12 residues. Based on the CDR3 plus reference TRBV5-6 and TRBJ2-3, the full variable domain is DAGVTQSPTHLIKTRGQQVTLRCSPKSGHDTVSWYQQALGQGPQFIFQYYEEEERQRGNFPDRFSGHQFPNYSSELNVNALLLGDSALYLCASSSIADTQYFGPGTRLTVL.

This chain connects TRBV28 to TRBJ1-1; tentatively, D is TRBD1 (5 bases). This CDR3 has 16 amino acids. Trimming stripped 3 bases from V and 3 bases from J, with 17 bases between. Looked up from germline, CDR1 is MDHEN and CDR2 is SYDVKM. The CDR3 reads CASSFFGGGGYTEAFF. DNA for the CDR3: TGTGCCAGCAGTTTCTTTGGGGGGGGAGGGTACACTGAAGCTTTCTTT.

The chain links TRBV6-6 to TRBJ2-7; 7 bases are a match to TRBD1. Germline V gene sequence: CDR1 MNHNY, CDR2 SVGAGI (reference sequence). CDR3 length equals 13 residues. V trimming: 5 bases; J trimming: 5 bases; junction bases outside the gene matches: 6. The CDR3: CASSRQQGNEQYF. CDR3 coding DNA: TGTGCCAGCAGTCGACAACAGGGGAACGAGCAGTACTTC.

The chain is built from TRBV11-2 and TRBJ2-2; TRBD2 might be the D (5 bases). V was trimmed by 5 bases and J by 1 base, leaving 11 bases between them. Per germline, CDR1 SGHAT and CDR2 FQNNGV. This CDR3 region has 15 residues. CDR3 nucleotide sequence: TGTGCCAGCAGCGTACTAGGATGGAACACCGGGGAGCTGTTTTTT. This gives the protein CASSVLGWNTGELFF.

V usage is TRBV7-6 and J usage is TRBJ2-7; 9 nucleotides align to TRBD2. The J call may not be correct, given that the DNA end is closer to TRBJ2-5. This CDR3 comprises 16 residues. Per germline, CDR1 SGHVS and CDR2 FNYEAQ. The CDR3 loop reads CASSRPIQREAETQYF. The CDR3 bases are TGTGCCAGCAGCCGACCTATACAGCGGGAGGCTGAGACCCAGTACTTC.

The V and J genes are TRBV7-2 and TRBJ2-7; 7 nucleotides line up with TRBD1. Unmatched junction bases numbered 6, after V lost 1 base and J lost 0 bases. This CDR3 spans 16 amino acids. Germline V gives CDR1 SGHTA, CDR2 FQGNSA. CDR3 coding DNA: TGTGCCAGCAGCTTAGGACAGGGAAGGGGCTCCTACGAGCAGTACTTC. This gives the protein CASSLGQGRGSYEQYF.

The chain is built from TRBV5-4 and TRBJ1-2; 7 bases fit TRBD1. J gave up 5 bases and V 0 bases, and 7 bases lay outside the gene matches. The germline V gene has CDR1 SGHNT and CDR2 YYREEE (reference sequence). The CDR3 runs 15 residues. CDR3 region: CASSLEGTVPYGYTF. The CDR3 DNA follows: TGTGCCAGCAGCTTGGAGGGGACAGTCCCATATGGCTACACCTTC.